The following is a TCR beta chain sequence with its context. Its antigen is not identified. V dropped 2 bases and J dropped 6 bases, with 14 bases sitting between them. The CDR3 has 15 amino acids. The germline V gene encodes CDR1 SGHDN and CDR2 FVKESK. This sample is part of a study of graft-versus-host responses after intestinal transplantation. Study results and caveats: Researchers found GvH clones in recipient marrow, and some showed up first in ileum or blood.

The repertoire was sequenced with immunoSEQ multiplex PCR; TCRdb's copy has only in-frame clones and lacks some. In the table there are tens of thousands of clones, around nine tenths of which are singletons. Sequencing used unstimulated CD4+ T cells sorted from spleen or lymph node cells, obtained before transplant. The rearrangement links TRBV14 to TRBJ2-1; D is undetermined. The TCR was taken from a human donor who was the organ donor for an intestinal transplant. The DNA of the CDR3 is TGTGCCAGCAGCCAACTAGTGCGAACGGGCAATGAGCAGTTCTTC. Amino acid sequence: CASSQLVRTGNEQFF. Together with reference TRBV14 and TRBJ2-1, the CDR3 gives the full variable domain: EAGVTQFPSHSVIEKGQTVTLRCDPISGHDNLYWYRRVMGKEIKFLLHFVKESKQDESGMPNNRFLAERTGGTYSTLKVQPAELEDSGVYFCASSQLVRTGNEQFFGPGTRLTVL.